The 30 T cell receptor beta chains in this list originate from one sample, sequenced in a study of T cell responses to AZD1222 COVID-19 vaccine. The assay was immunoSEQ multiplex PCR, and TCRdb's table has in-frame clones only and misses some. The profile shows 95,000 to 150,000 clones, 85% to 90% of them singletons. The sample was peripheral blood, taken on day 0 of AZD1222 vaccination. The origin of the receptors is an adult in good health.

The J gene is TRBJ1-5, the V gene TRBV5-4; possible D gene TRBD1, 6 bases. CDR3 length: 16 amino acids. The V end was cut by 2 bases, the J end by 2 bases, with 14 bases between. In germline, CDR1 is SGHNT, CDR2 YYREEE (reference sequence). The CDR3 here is CASSFSGASGNQPQHF. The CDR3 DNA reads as TGTGCCAGCAGCTTTTCGGGGGCGTCCGGCAATCAGCCCCAGCATTTT.

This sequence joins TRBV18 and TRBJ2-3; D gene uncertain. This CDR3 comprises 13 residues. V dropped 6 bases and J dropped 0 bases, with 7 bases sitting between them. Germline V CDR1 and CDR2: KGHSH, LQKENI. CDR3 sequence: CASSVTSTDTQYF. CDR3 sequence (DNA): TGTGCCAGCTCCGTTACTAGCACAGATACGCAGTATTTT.

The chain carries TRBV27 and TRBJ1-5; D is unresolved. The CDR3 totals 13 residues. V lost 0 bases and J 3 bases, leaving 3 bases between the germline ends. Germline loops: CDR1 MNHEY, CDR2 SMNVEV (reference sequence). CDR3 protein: CASSLSYNQPQHF. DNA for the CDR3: TGTGCCAGCAGTTTATCTTACAATCAGCCCCAGCATTTT.

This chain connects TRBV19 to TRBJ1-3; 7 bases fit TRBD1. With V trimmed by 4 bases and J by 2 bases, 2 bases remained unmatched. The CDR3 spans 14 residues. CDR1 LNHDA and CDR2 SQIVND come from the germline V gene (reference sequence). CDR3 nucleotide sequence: TGTGCCAGTAGTACCGGGACAGCTGGAAACACCATATATTTT. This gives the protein CASSTGTAGNTIYF.

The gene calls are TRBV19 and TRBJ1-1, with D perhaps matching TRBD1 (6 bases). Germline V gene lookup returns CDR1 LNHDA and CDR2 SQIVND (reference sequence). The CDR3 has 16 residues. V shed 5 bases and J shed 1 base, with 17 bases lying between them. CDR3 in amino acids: CASSLGQGRTNTEAFF. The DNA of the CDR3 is TGTGCCAGTAGTTTAGGGCAGGGGCGGACGAACACTGAAGCTTTCTTT.

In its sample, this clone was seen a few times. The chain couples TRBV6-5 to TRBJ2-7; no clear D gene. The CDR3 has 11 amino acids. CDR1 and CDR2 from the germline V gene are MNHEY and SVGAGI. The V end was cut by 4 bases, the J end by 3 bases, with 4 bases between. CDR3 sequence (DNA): TGTGCCAGCAGTTCGTTCTACGAGCAGTACTTC. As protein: CASSSFYEQYF.

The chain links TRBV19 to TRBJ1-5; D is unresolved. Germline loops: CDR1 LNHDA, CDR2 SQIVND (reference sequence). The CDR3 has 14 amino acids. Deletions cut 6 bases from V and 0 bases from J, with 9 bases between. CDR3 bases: TGTGCCAGTAGCAGGAGGTATAGCAATCAGCCCCAGCATTTT. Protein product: CASSRRYSNQPQHF.

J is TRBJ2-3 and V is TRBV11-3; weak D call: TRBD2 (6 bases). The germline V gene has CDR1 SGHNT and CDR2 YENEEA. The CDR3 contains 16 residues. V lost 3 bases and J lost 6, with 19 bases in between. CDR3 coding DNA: TGTGCCAGCAGCTTGTCACTAACTAGCAACGCTGATACGCAGTATTTT. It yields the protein CASSLSLTSNADTQYF.

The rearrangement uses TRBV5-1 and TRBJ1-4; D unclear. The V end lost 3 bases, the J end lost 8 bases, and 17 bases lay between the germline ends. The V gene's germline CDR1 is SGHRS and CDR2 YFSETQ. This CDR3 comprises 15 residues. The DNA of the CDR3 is TGCGCCAGCAGCTCCTCCCCCGGGTCTGCGGAAAAACTGTTTTTT. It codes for CASSSSPGSAEKLFF. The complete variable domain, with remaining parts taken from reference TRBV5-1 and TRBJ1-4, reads KAGVTQTPRYLIKTRGQQVTLSCSPISGHRSVSWYQQTPGQGLQFLFEYFSETQRNKGNFPGRFSGRQFSNSRSEMNVSTLELGDSALYLCASSSSPGSAEKLFFGSGTQLSVL.

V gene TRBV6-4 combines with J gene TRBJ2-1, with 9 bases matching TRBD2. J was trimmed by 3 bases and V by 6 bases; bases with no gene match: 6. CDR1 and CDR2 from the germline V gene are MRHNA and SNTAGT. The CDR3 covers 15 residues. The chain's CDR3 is CASSPIAGVYNEQFF. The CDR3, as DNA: TGTGCCAGCAGCCCTATAGCGGGAGTCTACAATGAGCAGTTCTTC.

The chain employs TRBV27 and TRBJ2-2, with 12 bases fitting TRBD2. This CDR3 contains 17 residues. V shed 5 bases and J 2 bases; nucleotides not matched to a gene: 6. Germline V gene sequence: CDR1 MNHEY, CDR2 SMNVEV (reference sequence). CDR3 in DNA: TGTGCCAGCAGTACCCACGGACTAGCGGGAAACACCGGGGAGCTGTTTTTT. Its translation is CASSTHGLAGNTGELFF.

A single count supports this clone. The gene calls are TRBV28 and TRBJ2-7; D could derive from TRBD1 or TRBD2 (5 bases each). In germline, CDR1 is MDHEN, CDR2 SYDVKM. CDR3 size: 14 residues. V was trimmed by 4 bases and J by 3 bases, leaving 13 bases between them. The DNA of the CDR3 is TGTGCCAGCAGTTCGGGACCTTATATCTACGAGCAGTACTTC. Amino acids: CASSSGPYIYEQYF. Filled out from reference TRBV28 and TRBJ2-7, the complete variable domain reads DVKVTQSSRYLVKRTGEKVFLECVQDMDHENMFWYRQDPGLGLRLIYFSYDVKMKEKGDIPEGYSVSREKKERFSLILESASTNQTSMYLCASSSGPYIYEQYFGPGTRLTVT.

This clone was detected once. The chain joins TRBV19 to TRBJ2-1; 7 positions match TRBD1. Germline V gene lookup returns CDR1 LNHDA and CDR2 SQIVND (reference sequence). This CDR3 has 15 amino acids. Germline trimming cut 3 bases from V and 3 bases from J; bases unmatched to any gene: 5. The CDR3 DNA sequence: TGTGCCAGTAGTATGGGCAGGGGGATCTACAATGAGCAGTTCTTC. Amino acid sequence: CASSMGRGIYNEQFF. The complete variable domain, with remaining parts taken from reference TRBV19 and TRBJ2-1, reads DGGITQSPKYLFRKEGQNVTLSCEQNLNHDAMYWYRQDPGQGLRLIYYSQIVNDFQKGDIAEGYSVSREKKESFPLTVTSAQKNPTAFYLCASSMGRGIYNEQFFGPGTRLTVL.

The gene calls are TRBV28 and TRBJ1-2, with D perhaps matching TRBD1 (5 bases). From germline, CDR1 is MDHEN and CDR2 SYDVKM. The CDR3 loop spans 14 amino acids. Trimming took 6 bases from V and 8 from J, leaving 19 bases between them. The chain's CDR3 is CASSSAGTKGGYTF. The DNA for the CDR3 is TGTGCCAGCAGCTCTGCCGGGACGAAAGGCGGCTACACCTTC.

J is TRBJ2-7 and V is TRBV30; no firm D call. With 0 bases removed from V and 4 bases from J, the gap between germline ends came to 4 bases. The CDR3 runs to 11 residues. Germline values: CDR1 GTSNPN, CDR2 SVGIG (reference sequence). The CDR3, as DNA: TGTGCCTGGAGTGTGGTTTACGAGCAGTACTTC. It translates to CAWSVVYEQYF. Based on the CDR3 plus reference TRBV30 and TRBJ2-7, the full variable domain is SQTIHQWPATLVQPVGSPLSLECTVEGTSNPNLYWYRQAAGRGLQLLFYSVGIGQISSEVPQNLSASRPQDRQFILSSKKLLLSDSGFYLCAWSVVYEQYFGPGTRLTVT.

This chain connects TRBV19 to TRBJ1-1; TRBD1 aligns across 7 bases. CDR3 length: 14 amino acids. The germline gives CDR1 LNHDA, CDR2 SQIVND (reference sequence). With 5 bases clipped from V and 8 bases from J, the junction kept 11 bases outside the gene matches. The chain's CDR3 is CASSSLRTGEEAFF. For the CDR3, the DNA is TGTGCCAGTAGTTCGCTTAGGACAGGCGAGGAAGCTTTCTTT.

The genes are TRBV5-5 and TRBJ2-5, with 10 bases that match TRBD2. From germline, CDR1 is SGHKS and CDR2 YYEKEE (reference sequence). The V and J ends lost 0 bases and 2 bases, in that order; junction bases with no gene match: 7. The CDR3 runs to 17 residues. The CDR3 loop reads CASSLEGLALSQETQYF. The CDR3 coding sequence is TGTGCCAGCAGCTTGGAGGGACTAGCGTTGAGTCAAGAGACCCAGTACTTC.

The CDR3 DNA sequence: TGTGCCAGCAGCCTACAGGGGAACACTGAAGCTTTCTTT. This sequence encodes CASSLQGNTEAFF. This chain joins TRBV13 and TRBJ1-1, with a weak D call TRBD1 (6 bases). V lost 5 bases to trimming and J lost 1 base, with 8 bases between them. The CDR3 sequence is 13 residues long. Per germline, CDR1 PRHDT and CDR2 FYEKMQ (reference sequence).

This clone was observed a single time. The CDR3 nucleotides read TGTGCCAGTAGTAGACAGGCTAGCAATCAGCCCCAGCATTTT. Its protein product is CASSRQASNQPQHF. The chain couples TRBV19 to TRBJ1-5, with a tentative D call TRBD1 (6 bases). Germline CDR1 and CDR2: LNHDA and SQIVND (reference sequence). The CDR3 is made up of 14 amino acids. Between the trimmed V and J ends, which lost 4 bases and 0 bases, there was a span of 7 bases. Full variable domain (remainder filled in from reference TRBV19 and TRBJ1-5): DGGITQSPKYLFRKEGQNVTLSCEQNLNHDAMYWYRQDPGQGLRLIYYSQIVNDFQKGDIAEGYSVSREKKESFPLTVTSAQKNPTAFYLCASSRQASNQPQHFGDGTRLSIL.

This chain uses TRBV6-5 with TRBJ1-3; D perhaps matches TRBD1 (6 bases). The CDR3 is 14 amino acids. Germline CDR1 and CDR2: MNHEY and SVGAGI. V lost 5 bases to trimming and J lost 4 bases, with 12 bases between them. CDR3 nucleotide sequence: TGTGCCAGCAGTCGGGGGCTAATAGGAAACACCATATATTTT. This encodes CASSRGLIGNTIYF.

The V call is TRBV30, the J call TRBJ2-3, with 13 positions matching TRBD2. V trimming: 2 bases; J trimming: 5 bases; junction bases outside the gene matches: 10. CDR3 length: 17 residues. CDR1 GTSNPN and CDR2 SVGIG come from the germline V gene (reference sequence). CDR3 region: CAWSTGLAGQGGDTQYF. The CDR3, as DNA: TGTGCCTGGAGTACGGGACTAGCGGGACAAGGGGGAGATACGCAGTATTTT.

CDR3 loop: CASSLIGSSYNEQFF. The CDR3 coding sequence is TGTGCCAGCAGCTTGATCGGGAGCTCCTACAATGAGCAGTTCTTC. The chain carries TRBV5-6 and TRBJ2-1, with D possibly TRBD2 on 6 matching bases. CDR1 and CDR2 (germline): SGHDT, YYEEEE. The V and J ends lost 1 base and 0 bases respectively, with 8 bases between them. This CDR3 has 15 amino acids.

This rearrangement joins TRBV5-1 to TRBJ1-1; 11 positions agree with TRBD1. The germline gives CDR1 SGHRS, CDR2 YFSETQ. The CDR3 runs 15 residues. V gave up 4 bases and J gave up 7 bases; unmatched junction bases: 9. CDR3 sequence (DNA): TGCGCCAGCAGCACGGGACAGGGGGTCCCAGGTGAAGCTTTCTTT. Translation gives CASSTGQGVPGEAFF.

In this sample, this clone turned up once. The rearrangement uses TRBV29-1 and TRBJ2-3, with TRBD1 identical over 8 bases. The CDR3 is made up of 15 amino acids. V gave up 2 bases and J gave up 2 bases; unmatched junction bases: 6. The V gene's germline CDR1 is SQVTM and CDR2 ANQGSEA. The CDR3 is CSVEKTGAVTDTQYF. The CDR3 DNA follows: TGCAGCGTTGAAAAGACAGGGGCCGTCACAGATACGCAGTATTTT.

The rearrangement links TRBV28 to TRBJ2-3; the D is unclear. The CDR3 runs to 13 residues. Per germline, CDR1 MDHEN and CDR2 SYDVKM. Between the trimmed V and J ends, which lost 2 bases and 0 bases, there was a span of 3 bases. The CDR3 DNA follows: TGTGCCAGCAGTTTAGACAGCACAGATACGCAGTATTTT. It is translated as CASSLDSTDTQYF.

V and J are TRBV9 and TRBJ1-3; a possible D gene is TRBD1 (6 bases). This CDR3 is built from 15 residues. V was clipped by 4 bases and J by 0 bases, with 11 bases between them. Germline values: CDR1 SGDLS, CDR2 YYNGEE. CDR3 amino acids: CASSSGQLSGNTIYF. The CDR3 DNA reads TGTGCCAGCAGCTCCGGACAGCTCTCTGGAAACACCATATATTTT.

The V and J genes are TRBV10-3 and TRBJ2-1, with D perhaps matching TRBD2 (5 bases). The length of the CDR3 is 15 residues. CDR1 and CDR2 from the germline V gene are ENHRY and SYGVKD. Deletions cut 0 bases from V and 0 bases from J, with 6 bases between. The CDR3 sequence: CAISESGSSYNEQFF. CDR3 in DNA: TGTGCCATCAGTGAGTCTGGGAGCTCCTACAATGAGCAGTTCTTC.

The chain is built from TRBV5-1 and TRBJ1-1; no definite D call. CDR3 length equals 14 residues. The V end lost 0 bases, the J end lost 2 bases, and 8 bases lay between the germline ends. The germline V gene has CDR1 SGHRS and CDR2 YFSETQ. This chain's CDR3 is CASSLETGNTEAFF. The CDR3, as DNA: TGCGCCAGCAGCTTGGAAACGGGAAACACTGAAGCTTTCTTT.

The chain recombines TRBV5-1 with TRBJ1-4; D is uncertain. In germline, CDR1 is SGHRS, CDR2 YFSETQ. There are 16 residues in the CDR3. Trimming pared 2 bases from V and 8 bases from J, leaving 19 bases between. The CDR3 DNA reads TGCGCCAGCAGCTTTGGAATTAGCCGCGGAGAAGAAAAACTGTTTTTT. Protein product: CASSFGISRGEEKLFF.

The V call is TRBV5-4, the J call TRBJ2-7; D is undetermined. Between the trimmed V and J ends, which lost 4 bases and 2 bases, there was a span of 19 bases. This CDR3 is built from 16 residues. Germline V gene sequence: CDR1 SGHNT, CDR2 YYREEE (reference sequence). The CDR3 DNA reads TGTGCCAGCAGCCTGGCCGGGTGGGGTCTGGCCTACGAGCAGTACTTC. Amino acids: CASSLAGWGLAYEQYF.